This T cell receptor beta chain originates from a study of blood T cells in healthy people across ages (dated by TCRdb to the mid-2010s). Regarding the study in general: In model experiments, roughly one uniquely barcoded TCR beta cDNA molecule per two T cells was captured by template switching. The study measured age-related changes in TCR beta repertoire diversity using deep sequencing normalized with unique cDNA molecular identifiers. Donors were grouped into four age groups: young (average roughly 17 years), middle-aged (over 35), aged (around 60) and long-lived (about 89). To avoid experimental bias, donors of different ages were spread randomly across the sequencing lanes. For two donors (one aged 18 to 30 and one aged 80 or older), the study analyzed two additional independent replicas of 1 million unique cDNA reads from the same blood draw.

The library came from 5' RACE. For sequencing, an Illumina HiSeq 2500 was employed. A second roughly 6 to 11 cycle PCR used a sample-barcoded 5' primer and a J-beta primer mix. Each TCR beta cDNA molecule received a unique molecular identifier from a template-switch 5' adaptor carrying 12 random nucleotides. At least 2.5 million CDR3-containing paired-end reads were obtained from each sample. The Mint cDNA synthesis kit, primed by a TRBC-specific oligonucleotide, was used to synthesize first-strand cDNA from all RNA. Following uracil-DNA glycosylase treatment, all cDNA underwent a first 18-cycle PCR with the universal primers M1SS and BC2_uni_R. The study's own analysis went as follows. For normalization, 1 million high-quality reads, each with a distinct molecular identifier, were randomly selected from each sample. Instead of being binned into consensus sequences, reads with shared molecular identifiers were discarded. CDR3 identification, clonotype clustering and error correction used MiTCR with a Q25 quality threshold and the strictest error-elimination algorithm. A nonparametric unseen species model with Euler transformation was used to estimate lower-bound total TCR beta diversity. Clones were called with MiXCR by TCRdb after fastp trimmed the public reads at Q25, and only in-frame beta chains were retained. Rows merge per CDR3 protein into single entries with the most common DNA and genes. What appears here as the V and J calls and clone size reflects TCRdb's work, not the paper's. This sample lists under 2 million distinct CDR3 sequences; roughly 32% were detected once. Around 10% of the sample rests with the top ten.

A word on this clonotype: Its specific antigen is unknown. No base quality values were provided; no much bigger clone lies one nucleotide off.

The 40 or so donors, aged about 6 to 100 years, were systemically healthy Caucasian individuals from Russia. About 10 milliliters of peripheral blood were collected from each donor into EDTA-treated Vacutainer tubes. Ficoll-Paque density-gradient centrifugation was used to isolate PBMCs, with at least 7 million obtained per sample. Trizol reagent was used to extract total RNA from PBMCs, with at least 5.5 micrograms per sample. For every donor, flow cytometry on a PBMC aliquot measured the percentage of naive CD45RAhigh/CD27high T cells. The full study reports these points: Observed TCR beta diversity per million T cells fell roughly linearly with age, and a significant reduction was already apparent by age around 39. Donor CMV infection status was unknown, potentially confounding age-related changes in expanded clonotypes. Conclusive comparison of naive and antigen-experienced compartments was prevented by the profiling of bulk unsorted PBMCs. The long-lived group showed more naive CD4+ T cells, fewer expanded clones and increased TCR diversity than the aged group, suggesting age selection. There was a strong correlation between observed TCR beta diversity and the percentage of naive T cells measured by flow cytometry. Estimates of total diversity based on one million sequenced T cells were regarded as lower bounds and as underestimates.

Including cysteine and phenylalanine, the CDR3 has 14 amino acids. Only the CDR3 portion is preserved as DNA: 42 bases, with reading frame beginning at the first base. V ends up 4 bases short and J 11 bases short, with an unmatched junction base count of 8. The chain is assembled from TRBV12-3 or TRBV12-4 and TRBJ1-6; TRBD1 fits 7 bases in the junction. This TCR derives from a woman in her 30s in good health. The sample taken for sequencing was blood. The CDR3 here reads CASSSRQGQTPLHF. The nucleotide sequence reads as follows: TGTGCCAGCAGTTCCCGACAGGGCCAGACACCCCTCCACTTT.